Presented here are 13 T cell receptor beta chains from one specimen sequenced in a study of a mutant IDH1 vaccine in newly diagnosed glioma. Time point of the sample: week 47, end of study. Topical imiquimod was applied with each vaccine dose, which held 300 ug of mutant IDH1 20-mer peptide. TCRdb's copy holds only in-frame clones and misses some; the assay was immunoSEQ multiplex PCR. This sample yields around 30,000 clones, of which more than 65% are seen a single time; roughly 30% belongs to the top ten. No antigen is known for these receptors. Sequenced material: PBMCs, taken from a glioma patient whose treatment included an IDH1 peptide vaccine. Receptors originate from a man in his thirties or forties with glioma.

The gene calls are TRBV7-8 and TRBJ2-2, with TRBD1 as a possible D gene (5 bases). CDR3 length: 13 residues. CDR1 SGHVS and CDR2 FQNEAQ come from the germline V gene. The germline V and J ends were trimmed by 0 bases and 6 bases, with 5 bases remaining between them. CDR3 amino acids: CASSLAGAGELFF. The DNA of the CDR3 is TGTGCCAGCAGCTTAGCAGGGGCCGGGGAGCTGTTTTTT.

The gene calls are TRBV19 and TRBJ2-7, with D tentatively TRBD1 (6 bases). V was clipped by 7 bases and J by 7 bases, with 17 bases between them. This CDR3 region has 13 residues. Germline V gives CDR1 LNHDA, CDR2 SQIVND (reference sequence). The chain's CDR3 is CASTDRTRGEQYF. CDR3 sequence (DNA): TGTGCCAGTACCGACAGGACGAGAGGGGAGCAGTACTTC.

This clone has only one observation. The sample holds other DNA sequences that translate to the same CDR3. The CDR3, as DNA: TGTGCCTGGAGCGCCTATGTTGGACGGACGAACTATGGCTACACCTTC. Its translation is CAWSAYVGRTNYGYTF. The chain links TRBV30 to TRBJ1-2; D gene ambiguous. CDR1 is GTSNPN and CDR2 is SVGIG in the germline V gene (reference sequence). The CDR3 length is 16 residues. Deletions cut 3 bases from V and 2 bases from J, with 19 bases between.

The J gene is TRBJ2-2, the V gene TRBV5-5; 13 bases match TRBD2. The V and J ends lost 4 bases and 5 bases, in that order; junction bases with no gene match: 5. This CDR3 is 16 amino acids long. The germline CDR1 and CDR2 sequences are SGHKS and YYEKEE (reference sequence). CDR3 protein: CASSRTSGGVTGELFF. CDR3 sequence (DNA): TGTGCCAGCAGCCGGACTAGCGGGGGAGTGACCGGGGAGCTGTTTTTT. Filled out from reference TRBV5-5 and TRBJ2-2, the complete variable domain reads DAGVTQSPTHLIKTRGQQVTLRCSPISGHKSVSWYQQVLGQGPQFIFQYYEKEERGRGNFPDRFSARQFPNYSSELNVNALLLGDSALYLCASSRTSGGVTGELFFGEGSRLTVL.

V and J are TRBV5-4 and TRBJ1-2; D might be TRBD1 (5 bases). The CDR3 sequence is 14 residues long. V lost 2 bases and J lost 2, with 10 bases in between. Germline V gives CDR1 SGHNT, CDR2 YYREEE (reference sequence). CDR3: CASSFTGGNYGYTF. The CDR3 DNA follows: TGTGCCAGCAGCTTCACGGGGGGAAACTATGGCTACACCTTC.

This chain uses TRBV10-3 with TRBJ2-7, with a weak D call TRBD2 (5 bases). Trimming pared 6 bases from V and 2 bases from J, leaving 11 bases between. The CDR3 runs 13 residues. Germline assignment: CDR1 ENHRY and CDR2 SYGVKD. The CDR3 sequence is CAIREKGAYEQYF. The CDR3 nucleotides are TGTGCCATCAGAGAAAAGGGAGCCTACGAGCAGTACTTC.

The chain is built from TRBV27 and TRBJ2-7, with unresolved D. Trimming shortened V by 7 bases and J by 3 bases, and 19 bases separated the two germline ends. The CDR3 has 15 amino acids. CDR1 MNHEY and CDR2 SMNVEV come from the germline V gene (reference sequence). The CDR3 region is CASIPDAGGVYEQYF. CDR3 in DNA: TGTGCCAGCATCCCAGACGCCGGTGGCGTCTACGAGCAGTACTTC.

The chain recombines TRBV29-1 with TRBJ2-3, with D perhaps matching TRBD2 (5 bases). This CDR3 has 12 residues. Trimming removed 3 bases from V and 4 bases from J, with 8 bases in between. Germline CDR1 reads SQVTM; CDR2 reads ANQGSEA. The CDR3 nucleotides are TGCAGCGTTGAGGACTTGCCAGATACGCAGTATTTT. Protein sequence: CSVEDLPDTQYF.

This clone was seen a few times. V gene TRBV12-5 combines with J gene TRBJ1-1, with no clear D. Germline values: CDR1 LGHNT, CDR2 FRNRAP. Trimming took off 0 bases at V and 1 base at J, with 15 bases between the two ends. The CDR3 sequence is 17 residues long. The CDR3: CASGLVRAGKGNTEAFF. In nucleotides, the CDR3 is TGTGCTAGTGGTTTGGTACGGGCGGGTAAGGGGAACACTGAAGCTTTCTTT.

V and J are TRBV19 and TRBJ2-2, with D possibly being TRBD2 (5 bases). V shed 3 bases and J shed 4 bases, with 6 bases lying between them. The CDR3 is 13 amino acids. Germline V lookup: CDR1 LNHDA, CDR2 SQIVND (reference sequence). DNA of the CDR3: TGTGCCAGTAGTATGGACTTCACCGGGGAGCTGTTTTTT. Translated, it gives CASSMDFTGELFF.

This clone appeared once. V and J are TRBV5-4 and TRBJ2-5, with TRBD2 matching over 11 bases. The CDR3 length is 15 residues. The germline gives CDR1 SGHNT, CDR2 YYREEE (reference sequence). With V trimmed by 4 bases and J by 2 bases, 4 bases remained unmatched. Here the CDR3 DNA reads TGTGCCAGCAGCGCCCGACTAGCGGGACAAGAGACCCAGTACTTC. It is translated as CASSARLAGQETQYF.

This sequence joins TRBV28 and TRBJ2-7; D ambiguous. Germline loops: CDR1 MDHEN, CDR2 SYDVKM. V was clipped by 6 bases and J by 4 bases, with 22 bases between them. This CDR3 comprises 16 residues. The CDR3 DNA reads TGTGCCAGCAGCTTAGGCCCGTTATCGACCGGGTACGAGCAGTACTTC. It translates to CASSLGPLSTGYEQYF.

This clone has a single count. The V gene is TRBV29-1, the J gene TRBJ2-1; TRBD2 might be the D (6 bases). CDR3 length: 14 residues. Looked up from germline, CDR1 is SQVTM and CDR2 is ANQGSEA. The V end was cut by 6 bases, the J end by 3 bases, with 15 bases between. CDR3 protein: CSVKRVGVYNEQFF. The CDR3 nucleotides read TGCAGCGTCAAGCGGGTTGGTGTCTACAATGAGCAGTTCTTC.